This T cell receptor (beta chain) emerged from a study of blood T cells in healthy people across ages. Study-wide findings and caveats: Samples with more naive T cells showed higher observed beta diversity.

A second roughly 6 to 12 cycle PCR used barcoded and J-beta primers. TCRdb ran MiXCR on the 5' RACE reads and lists one entry per CDR3 protein. The data show nearly 800,000 distinct CDR3 sequences, roughly 25% seen once. CDR3 size: 16 residues. Germline CDR1 is SGHVS and CDR2 is FQNEAQ. About this clonotype itself: What it binds is unknown.

This same sample was also part of a study on T cells of mothers and their children.

Specimen: blood. The chain has TRBV7-8 and TRBJ2-5; possible D gene TRBD1, 6 bases. The J call may be wrong; the DNA end is better matched by TRBJ2-7. This clonotype was obtained from a boy aged 10-17 years in good health. The CDR3 loop reads CASSLAVQTGGYEQYF. For the CDR3, the DNA is TGTGCCAGCAGCTTAGCGGTACAGACAGGTGGCTACGAGCAGTACTTC.